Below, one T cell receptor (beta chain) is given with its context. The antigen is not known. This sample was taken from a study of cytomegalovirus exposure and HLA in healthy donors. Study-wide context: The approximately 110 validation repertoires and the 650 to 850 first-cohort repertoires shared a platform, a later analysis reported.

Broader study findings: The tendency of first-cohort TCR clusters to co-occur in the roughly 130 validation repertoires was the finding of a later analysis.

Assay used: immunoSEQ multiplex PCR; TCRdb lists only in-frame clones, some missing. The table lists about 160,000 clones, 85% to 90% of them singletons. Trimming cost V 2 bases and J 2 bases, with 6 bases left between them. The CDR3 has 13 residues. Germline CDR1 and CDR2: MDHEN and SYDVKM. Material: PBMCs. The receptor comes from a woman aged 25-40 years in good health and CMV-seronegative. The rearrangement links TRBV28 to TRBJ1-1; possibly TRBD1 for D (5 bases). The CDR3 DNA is TGTGCCAGCAGTTTAGGGGGAAACACTGAAGCTTTCTTT. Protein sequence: CASSLGGNTEAFF.